Each of the 30 T cell receptor beta chains below was sequenced from the same sample in a study of blood T cell repertoires in COVID-19. Clones were read by immunoSEQ multiplex PCR, and TCRdb kept only the in-frame ones, dropping some. The data show fewer than 250,000 clones, 88% seen once. Input material: peripheral blood. The source of these receptors is a man aged 65-85 years with acute or convalescent COVID-19.

This chain uses TRBV3-1 (or the pseudogene TRBV3-2) with TRBJ1-6; D is perhaps TRBD1 (5 bases). V lost 4 bases and J 9 bases, leaving 10 bases between the germline ends. The CDR3 has 13 amino acids. Germline CDR1 is LGHDT and CDR2 is YNNKEL (reference sequence). The CDR3 DNA is TGTGCCAGCAGCCCGGGGGGTGGTTCACCCCTCCACTTT. Residues: CASSPGGGSPLHF.

This chain connects TRBV5-4 to TRBJ2-2, with 8 positions matching TRBD2. The CDR3 has 15 residues. V trimming: 6 bases; J trimming: 3 bases; junction bases outside the gene matches: 7. Germline CDR1 and CDR2: SGHNT and YYREEE (reference sequence). Written as DNA, the CDR3 is TGTGCCAGCAAAACCGGGACTAGTCACACCGGGGAGCTGTTTTTT. This gives the protein CASKTGTSHTGELFF.

On this clone: Germline and junction disagree at one end, which may indicate a read error. The J gene is TRBJ1-1, the V gene TRBV4-3; perhaps TRBD1 as D (5 bases). Germline V gene data show CDR1 as LGHNA and CDR2 as YSLEER. The CDR3 consists of 12 residues. The CDR3 DNA is TGCGCCAGCAGCCAAGATGGGGGGGTGGAGATCTTT. Translating it yields CASSQDGGVEIF.

The chain has TRBV5-1 and TRBJ2-1, with 8 bases lining up with TRBD1. Germline-derived CDR1 and CDR2 are SGHRS and YFSETQ. The CDR3 sequence is 15 residues long. The trim removed 3 bases at V and 0 bases at J, leaving 2 bases unmatched. CDR3 residues: CASSWTGSSYNEQFF. The DNA of the CDR3 is TGCGCCAGCAGCTGGACAGGGAGCTCCTACAATGAGCAGTTCTTC.

This clone was picked up one time. V usage is TRBV3-1 (or the pseudogene TRBV3-2) and J usage is TRBJ2-7, with 10 bases matching TRBD1. The CDR3 contains 14 residues. CDR1 and CDR2 (germline): LGHDT, YNNKEL (reference sequence). V lost 3 bases to trimming and J lost 5 bases; unmatched junction nucleotides: 4. In nucleotides, the CDR3 is TGTGCCAGCAGCCAGGGACAGGGGATACACGAGCAGTACTTC. Translated, it gives CASSQGQGIHEQYF.

The V call is TRBV3-1 (or the pseudogene TRBV3-2), the J call TRBJ2-3; D not certain. Germline V CDR1 and CDR2: LGHDT, YNNKEL (reference sequence). Trimming cost V 1 base and J 4 bases, with 12 bases left between them. The CDR3 totals 15 residues. The CDR3 nucleotides are TGTGCCAGCAGCCAAGGCTGGCTAGGCTCAGATACGCAGTATTTT. Amino acid sequence: CASSQGWLGSDTQYF.

The chain couples TRBV7-2 to TRBJ1-3; D gene unclear. Trimming removed 1 base from V and 0 bases from J, with 4 bases in between. Germline V gene data show CDR1 as SGHTA and CDR2 as FQGNSA. CDR3 size: 14 residues. In DNA, the CDR3 is TGTGCCAGCAGCTTAGGCAGCTCTGGAAACACCATATATTTT. This codes for CASSLGSSGNTIYF.

The chain is built from TRBV6-2 or TRBV6-3 and TRBJ1-2; D remains unclear. Trimming cost V 2 bases and J 8 bases, with 12 bases left between them. Looked up from germline, CDR1 is MNHEY and CDR2 is SVGEGT. The CDR3 runs to 13 residues. This CDR3 is CASSYLIRGGYTF. The CDR3 coding sequence is TGTGCCAGCAGTTACCTGATACGGGGAGGCTACACCTTC.

The table lists this clone with a count of one. The V and J genes are TRBV6-1 and TRBJ1-5, with a tentative D call TRBD1 (5 bases). The germline gives CDR1 MNHNS, CDR2 SASEGT. The CDR3 is made up of 16 amino acids. V was clipped by 1 base and J by 9 bases, with 19 bases between them. The CDR3 protein is CASSEGTGTTSRPQHF. Here the CDR3 DNA reads TGTGCCAGCAGTGAAGGCACAGGTACCACATCGCGGCCCCAGCATTTT.

The V call is TRBV3-1 (or the pseudogene TRBV3-2), the J call TRBJ2-1, with 8 bases matching TRBD2. The V and J ends lost 0 bases and 6 bases, in that order; junction bases with no gene match: 7. There are 16 residues in the CDR3. Germline V gives CDR1 LGHDT, CDR2 YNNKEL (reference sequence). The CDR3 bases are TGTGCCAGCAGCCAAGAAAGTAGCGGGGAGGGCAATGAGCAGTTCTTC. It translates to CASSQESSGEGNEQFF.

This chain uses TRBV5-1 with TRBJ2-7; 10 bases are shared with TRBD1. After removal of 2 bases from V and 6 bases from J, the junction contained 11 bases not matched to a gene. CDR3 length: 16 amino acids. Germline assignment: CDR1 SGHRS and CDR2 YFSETQ. The CDR3 DNA reads as TGCGCCAGCAGCTTTAAAACAGCGGGACAGGGGAGCGAGCAGTACTTC. This translates into CASSFKTAGQGSEQYF.

The DNA of the CDR3 is TGTGCCTGGAAGGCTAAGGACAGGGGTTTTCGCTCTGGAAACACCATATATTTT. Amino acid sequence: CAWKAKDRGFRSGNTIYF. The V call is TRBV30, the J call TRBJ1-3, with TRBD1 matching over 9 bases. CDR1 and CDR2 (germline): GTSNPN, SVGIG (reference sequence). The CDR3 sequence is 18 residues long. V shed 4 bases and J 0 bases; nucleotides not matched to a gene: 13.

V is TRBV5-1 and J is TRBJ1-2; D possibly corresponds to TRBD1 (6 bases). CDR3 length: 14 amino acids. Germline V gene lookup returns CDR1 SGHRS and CDR2 YFSETQ. V lost 3 bases to trimming and J lost 2 bases, with 11 bases between them. CDR3 sequence (DNA): TGCGCCAGCAGCTCGATGACAGGAAACTATGGCTACACCTTC. The encoded protein is CASSSMTGNYGYTF.

The sample holds a few counts of this clone. The chain has TRBV2 and TRBJ2-1, with TRBD1 matching 8 bases. Trimming cost V 2 bases and J 3 bases; bases outside gene matches: 6. The CDR3 runs to 16 residues. Looked up from germline, CDR1 is SNHLY and CDR2 is FYNNEI. CDR3 sequence reads: CASSELGTGDYNEQFF. The CDR3 nucleotides read TGTGCCAGCAGTGAACTAGGGACAGGTGACTACAATGAGCAGTTCTTC.

This clone has only one observation. This chain connects TRBV3-1 (or the pseudogene TRBV3-2) to TRBJ2-1; tentatively, D is TRBD1 (7 bases). CDR3 length: 15 residues. Germline CDR1 is LGHDT and CDR2 is YNNKEL (reference sequence). The germline V and J ends were trimmed by 5 bases and 8 bases, with 19 bases remaining between them. The CDR3 is CASSSGGGGTDEQFF. As DNA, the CDR3 is TGTGCCAGCAGCTCAGGTGGAGGGGGCACGGATGAGCAGTTCTTC.

The chain carries TRBV5-1 and TRBJ1-1; D is ambiguous. Germline V gene data show CDR1 as SGHRS and CDR2 as YFSETQ. V shed 3 bases and J shed 1 base, with 10 bases lying between them. CDR3 size: 14 residues. CDR3 in amino acids: CASSWAQGNTEAFF. In DNA form, the CDR3 reads TGCGCCAGCAGCTGGGCCCAAGGGAACACTGAAGCTTTCTTT.

V is TRBV25-1 and J is TRBJ2-3; D is unresolved. The CDR3 length is 14 residues. The ends were cut back, 0 bases at V and 4 bases at J, with 8 bases in the middle. The germline V gene encodes CDR1 MGHDK and CDR2 SYGVNS. DNA for the CDR3: TGTGCCAGCAGTGAATACGGTCGGGCAGATACGCAGTATTTT. Translated: CASSEYGRADTQYF.

The chain has TRBV19 and TRBJ2-5; 10 bases match TRBD2. The V and J ends lost 5 bases and 4 bases, in that order; junction bases with no gene match: 13. The CDR3 is 17 amino acids. Germline CDR1 reads LNHDA; CDR2 reads SQIVND (reference sequence). CDR3 loop: CASSPISGLAGVETQYF. The CDR3 DNA reads TGTGCCAGTAGTCCCATATCTGGCCTAGCGGGAGTAGAGACCCAGTACTTC.

The V and J genes are TRBV24-1 and TRBJ2-1; 7 nucleotides match TRBD2. Looked up from germline, CDR1 is KGHDR and CDR2 is SFDVKD. The V and J ends lost 5 bases and 8 bases, in that order; junction bases with no gene match: 14. The CDR3 extends over 16 amino acids. The CDR3 DNA reads as TGTGCCACCAGTGGGGTGGCTAGCGGCTATAGGGATGAGCAGTTCTTC. Translation gives CATSGVASGYRDEQFF.

Only one count was recorded for this clone. The genes are TRBV28 and TRBJ2-7; D is unresolved. The V end was cut by 3 bases, the J end by 5 bases, with 17 bases between. The CDR3 covers 15 residues. Germline V lookup: CDR1 MDHEN, CDR2 SYDVKM. CDR3 protein: CASSLLGVSVDEQYF. CDR3 DNA sequence: TGTGCCAGCAGTTTGTTAGGAGTGAGTGTCGACGAGCAGTACTTC.

The chain uses TRBV14 and TRBJ1-1, with a tentative D call TRBD1 (5 bases). The CDR3 runs 13 residues. CDR1 is SGHDN, CDR2 FVKESK, per germline. Trimming left V 6 bases short and J 0 bases short, with 8 bases between. The CDR3 is CASRGELNTEAFF. The CDR3 DNA is TGTGCCAGCAGAGGGGAATTGAACACTGAAGCTTTCTTT.

The V call is TRBV5-6, the J call TRBJ2-3; D is uncertain. This CDR3 region has 13 residues. Deletions cut 4 bases from V and 2 bases from J, with 8 bases between. Looked up from germline, CDR1 is SGHDT and CDR2 is YYEEEE. The CDR3 bases are TGTGCCAGCAGCCTGTTTGTCACAGATACGCAGTATTTT. Encoded protein: CASSLFVTDTQYF.

The rearrangement uses TRBV5-4 and TRBJ1-2; D is possibly TRBD1 (6 bases). Trimming removed 3 bases from V and 4 bases from J, with 16 bases in between. The germline V gene encodes CDR1 SGHNT and CDR2 YYREEE (reference sequence). The CDR3 covers 15 residues. CDR3 bases: TGTGCCAGCAGCTCGCGGGGGGCTTTGGGCTATGGCTACACCTTC. This codes for CASSSRGALGYGYTF.

V and J are TRBV5-1 and TRBJ2-3, with 9 bases lining up with TRBD2. The germline gives CDR1 SGHRS, CDR2 YFSETQ. V lost 4 bases to trimming and J lost 0 bases; unmatched junction nucleotides: 3. The CDR3 has 15 amino acids. The CDR3 sequence: CASSLAGSSTDTQYF. In DNA form, the CDR3 reads TGCGCCAGCAGCCTAGCGGGATCTAGCACAGATACGCAGTATTTT. Looking up the rest from reference TRBV5-1 and TRBJ2-3 gives the full variable domain: KAGVTQTPRYLIKTRGQQVTLSCSPISGHRSVSWYQQTPGQGLQFLFEYFSETQRNKGNFPGRFSGRQFSNSRSEMNVSTLELGDSALYLCASSLAGSSTDTQYFGPGTRLTVL.

V and J are TRBV5-1 and TRBJ2-1, with 8 bases lining up with TRBD2. Trimming cost V 4 bases and J 1 base; bases outside gene matches: 7. The CDR3 is 16 residues long. The germline gives CDR1 SGHRS, CDR2 YFSETQ. CDR3 nucleotides: TGCGCCAGCAGCCCACAAACTAGCGGTTCCTACAATGAGCAGTTCTTC. Translation: CASSPQTSGSYNEQFF.

The chain uses TRBV19 and TRBJ2-1; D gene uncertain. The CDR3 consists of 13 residues. Germline CDR1 LNHDA, CDR2 SQIVND (reference sequence). V was trimmed by 6 bases and J by 4 bases, leaving 10 bases between them. The CDR3 reads CASSPLMYNEQFF. DNA of the CDR3: TGTGCCAGTAGCCCTCTTATGTACAATGAGCAGTTCTTC.

The gene calls are TRBV24-1 and TRBJ2-2; 7 bases fit TRBD1. The CDR3 sequence is 14 residues long. The germline gives CDR1 KGHDR, CDR2 SFDVKD. V was pared by 5 bases and J by 1 base, with 0 bases of the junction left unmatched. The CDR3 coding sequence is TGTGCCACCAGTGGACAGGGGAACACCGGGGAGCTGTTTTTT. It yields the protein CATSGQGNTGELFF.

The chain combines TRBV5-1 with TRBJ2-2, with a tentative D call TRBD2 (5 bases). The CDR3 is 19 amino acids. Germline assignment: CDR1 SGHRS and CDR2 YFSETQ. V was pared by 1 base and J by 6 bases, with 25 bases between. CDR3 amino acids: CASSLPSTRSLTSSGELFF. The CDR3 coding sequence is TGCGCCAGCAGCTTGCCTAGCACTAGGAGCCTAACCTCGTCCGGGGAGCTGTTTTTT.

J is TRBJ1-1 and V is TRBV20-1; no reliable D call. Per germline, CDR1 DFQATT and CDR2 SNEGSKA (reference sequence). The V gene lost 4 bases and the J gene lost 7 bases, with 7 bases spanning the gap. The CDR3 contains 10 residues. The CDR3 reads CSAIEVEAFF. In nucleotides, the CDR3 is TGCAGTGCTATCGAGGTTGAAGCTTTCTTT.

Worth noting for this clone: Other DNA variants within this sample encode the same CDR3. The V call is TRBV7-3, the J call TRBJ2-1, with 7 bases aligning to TRBD1. Per germline, CDR1 SGHTA and CDR2 FQGTGA. The CDR3 spans 15 residues. The V segment lost 5 bases and the J segment 2 bases; nucleotides outside the gene matches: 6. The CDR3 sequence is CASSLTGVPYNEQFF. Here the CDR3 DNA reads TGTGCCAGCAGCCTTACAGGGGTACCCTACAATGAGCAGTTCTTC. The variable domain in full, with the rest retrieved from reference TRBV7-3 and TRBJ2-1, is GAGVSQTPSNKVTEKGKYVELRCDPISGHTALYWYRQSLGQGPEFLIYFQGTGAADDSGLPNDRFFAVRPEGSVSTLKIQRTERGDSAVYLCASSLTGVPYNEQFFGPGTRLTVL.